This T cell receptor (beta chain) was retrieved from a study of glioma-infiltrating T cells after dendritic cell vaccination. Study context: Patients received three intradermal dendritic cell vaccine injections at biweekly intervals.

CDR1 is SGDLS and CDR2 is YYNGEE in the germline V gene. The CDR3 consists of 14 residues. V lost 0 bases and J lost 3, with 9 bases in between. TCRdb's table, derived via immunoSEQ multiplex PCR, lists solely in-frame clones and lacks some. The sample yields about 92,000 clones, approximately 90% seen once. The sample in question was blood, obtained before dendritic cell vaccination. The clonotype was recovered from a human donor with glioblastoma. The rearrangement uses TRBV9 and TRBJ1-2; maybe TRBD1 (5 bases). Here the CDR3 DNA reads TGTGCCAGCAGCGTAGAGGAGGGGTACTATGGCTACACCTTC. Residues: CASSVEEGYYGYTF.